Sequencing of this T cell receptor (beta chain) was carried out in a study of persistence of HIV-infected CD4 T cells. Anti-CD3/anti-CD28 beads served as a nonspecific positive control stimulus. Sorting of responding CD4+ T cells relied on upregulated CD40 ligand together with CD69. The libraries were made with immunoSEQ version 4 in survey mode. Sequencing was performed with immunoSEQ multiplex PCR; in TCRdb, only in-frame clones are kept and a portion is missing. The sample has 35,000 to 45,000 clones; less than 90% are singletons. CDR1 SGHDT and CDR2 YYEEEE come from the germline V gene. The germline V and J ends were trimmed by 2 bases and 10 bases, with 16 bases remaining between them. The CDR3 is made up of 15 amino acids. On this clone itself: Its cognate antigen is unknown.

The chain links TRBV5-6 to TRBJ1-6; a weak D match, TRBD1 (5 bases). The sequencing here drew on CD4+ T cells sorted from PBMCs after approximately 19-hour stimulation, taken from a patient who received antiretroviral therapy. The clonotype originates from an adult woman with HIV who was CMV-seropositive. The CDR3: CASSFLDQGSSPLHF. CDR3 coding DNA: TGTGCCAGCAGCTTTCTCGATCAGGGATCATCACCCCTCCACTTT.